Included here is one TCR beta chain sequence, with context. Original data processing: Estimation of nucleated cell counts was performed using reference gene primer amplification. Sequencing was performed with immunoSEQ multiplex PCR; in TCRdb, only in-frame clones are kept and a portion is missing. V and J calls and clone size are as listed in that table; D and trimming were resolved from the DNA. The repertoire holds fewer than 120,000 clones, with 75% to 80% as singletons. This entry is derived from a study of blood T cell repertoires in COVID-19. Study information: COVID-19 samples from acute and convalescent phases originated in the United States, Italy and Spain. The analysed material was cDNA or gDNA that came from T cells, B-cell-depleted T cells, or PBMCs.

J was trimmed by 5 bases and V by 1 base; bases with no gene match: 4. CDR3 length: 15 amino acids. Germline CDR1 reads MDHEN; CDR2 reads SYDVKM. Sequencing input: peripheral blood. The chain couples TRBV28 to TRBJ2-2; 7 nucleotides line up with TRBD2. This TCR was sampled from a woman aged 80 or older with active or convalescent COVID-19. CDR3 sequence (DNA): TGTGCCAGCAGTTTATCTCGAGCGGGAACCGGGGAGCTGTTTTTT. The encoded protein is CASSLSRAGTGELFF.